This T cell receptor (beta chain) was profiled in a study of cytomegalovirus exposure and HLA in healthy donors. At the level of the study: Around 76% of 398 genotyped donors fell in the Caucasian-associated ancestry cluster. Study findings and constraints: An analysis done earlier found most TCR beta V segments productive about 87% or about 30% of the time. Cytomegalovirus-associated TCR beta chains were listed, numbering 150 to 200.

There are 14 residues in the CDR3. The germline gives CDR1 MDHEN, CDR2 SYDVKM. V lost 6 bases, J lost 7 bases, and 6 bases stayed unmatched. The PCR made use of 60 Vbeta and 13 Jbeta primers. Generated by immunoSEQ multiplex PCR, the TCRdb table keeps only in-frame clones and is missing some. The repertoire holds some 90,000 clones, with over 75% as singletons. On this clone: Antigen specificity is unknown.

The V call is TRBV28, the J call TRBJ1-4, with 9 bases fitting TRBD1. The sequencing input was PBMCs. The clonotype was recovered from a female donor in good health and CMV-seronegative. The CDR3 nucleotides read TGTGCCAGCAGCCCGACAGGGGGTGCTGAAAAACTGTTTTTT. It specifies CASSPTGGAEKLFF.